These 23 T cell receptor beta chains originate from one sample sequenced in a study of cytomegalovirus exposure and HLA in healthy donors. It was with 60 Vbeta and 13 Jbeta primers that the PCR ran. The assay was immunoSEQ multiplex PCR, and TCRdb's table has in-frame clones only and misses some. The sample includes under 150,000 clones, about 78% of them seen just once. Sequencing input: PBMCs. Receptor source: a human donor in good health.

The chain employs TRBV6-6 and TRBJ2-3, with TRBD2 matching over 8 bases. With V trimmed by 0 bases and J by 1 base, 3 bases remained unmatched. Germline V gene lookup returns CDR1 MNHNY and CDR2 SVGAGI (reference sequence). The CDR3 length is 16 residues. The CDR3 DNA follows: TGTGCCAGCAGTTACTCTCGAGCGGGGGGCACAGATACGCAGTATTTT. Its protein is CASSYSRAGGTDTQYF.

This sequence joins TRBV11-1 and TRBJ2-2; no reliable D call. This CDR3 is built from 13 residues. Germline lookup yields CDR1 SGHAT and CDR2 FQDESV (reference sequence). The V and J ends lost 6 bases and 5 bases respectively, with 10 bases between them. CDR3 protein: CASRPTRTGELFF. CDR3 nucleotides: TGTGCCAGCAGGCCTACCCGGACCGGGGAGCTGTTTTTT.

This sequence joins TRBV7-9 and TRBJ2-5; 10 nucleotides line up with TRBD1. Germline V CDR1 and CDR2: SEHNR, FQNEAQ (reference sequence). The CDR3 contains 15 residues. V lost 5 bases and J lost 4; bases outside the gene matches: 7. DNA for the CDR3: TGTGCCAGCAGCATCGGGACAGGGGAGGGAGAGACCCAGTACTTC. The encoded protein is CASSIGTGEGETQYF.

The gene calls are TRBV7-2 and TRBJ1-6; 8 nucleotides line up with TRBD1. The CDR3 totals 15 residues. Trimming at V came to 1 base and at J to 10 bases, leaving 6 bases not matched to a gene. Germline values: CDR1 SGHTA, CDR2 FQGNSA. CDR3 nucleotide sequence: TGTGCCAGCAGCTTAGTCTCAGACAGGGGATCACCCCTCCACTTT. Translating gives CASSLVSDRGSPLHF.

This clone has a handful of counts. The V gene is TRBV4-2, the J gene TRBJ2-3, with a tentative D call TRBD2 (5 bases). Germline V CDR1 and CDR2: LGHNA, YNFKEQ. The length of the CDR3 is 14 residues. V dropped 1 base and J dropped 7 bases, with 12 bases sitting between them. The CDR3 loop reads CASSQGLAGNTQYF. CDR3 coding DNA: TGTGCCAGCAGCCAAGGGTTGGCCGGGAATACGCAGTATTTT.

The rearrangement uses TRBV27 and TRBJ2-7; 7 nucleotides agree with TRBD2. V gave up 6 bases and J gave up 9 bases; unmatched junction bases: 14. This CDR3 is built from 14 residues. Germline CDR1 reads MNHEY; CDR2 reads SMNVEV (reference sequence). CDR3 sequence (DNA): TGTGCCAGCAGGAGAATGAGCGGGGCCGCGGGGCAGTACTTC. As protein: CASRRMSGAAGQYF.

This clone was seen a handful of times. The chain recombines TRBV10-3 with TRBJ2-2, with 10 bases identical to TRBD1. The germline V gene has CDR1 ENHRY and CDR2 SYGVKD. V lost 4 bases to trimming and J lost 8 bases; unmatched junction nucleotides: 4. This CDR3 comprises 14 residues. The CDR3 coding sequence is TGTGCCATCAGTGGGGACAGGGGACGAGGGGAGCTGTTTTTT. It codes for CAISGDRGRGELFF.

This chain links TRBV5-8 with TRBJ2-2; TRBD2 matches at 12 bases. The CDR3 totals 19 residues. CDR1 SGHTS and CDR2 YDEGEE come from the germline V gene. Germline trimming cut 0 bases from V and 1 base from J; bases unmatched to any gene: 7. CDR3 sequence (DNA): TGTGCCAGCAGCTTGGGCCTAGCGGGAGGGAGACTGAACACCGGGGAGCTGTTTTTT. Protein: CASSLGLAGGRLNTGELFF. Drawing the rest from reference TRBV5-8 and TRBJ2-2, the complete variable domain is EAGVTQSPTHLIKTRGQQATLRCSPISGHTSVYWYQQALGLGLQFLLWYDEGEERNRGNFPPRFSGRQFPNYSSELNVNALELEDSALYLCASSLGLAGGRLNTGELFFGEGSRLTVL.

The chain couples TRBV7-2 to TRBJ2-7; 7 nucleotides match TRBD2. J was trimmed by 4 bases and V by 5 bases; bases with no gene match: 8. The CDR3 length is 14 residues. The V gene's germline CDR1 is SGHTA and CDR2 FQGNSA. The CDR3 bases are TGTGCCAGCAGCGTATCTAGCGGAGGATACGAGCAGTACTTC. This gives the protein CASSVSSGGYEQYF.

The chain joins TRBV7-2 to TRBJ2-7; D may be TRBD1 (6 bases). V gave up 5 bases and J gave up 2 bases, with 16 bases separating them. CDR3 length: 15 amino acids. Germline-derived CDR1 and CDR2 are SGHTA and FQGNSA. The CDR3 is CASSPLQGTTYEQYF. CDR3 in DNA: TGTGCCAGCAGCCCCCTACAGGGAACCACCTACGAGCAGTACTTC.

The V and J genes are TRBV6-5 and TRBJ1-2; tentative D call: TRBD1 (5 bases). Trimming shortened V by 7 bases and J by 5 bases, and 8 bases separated the two germline ends. This CDR3 has 11 residues. The germline V gene has CDR1 MNHEY and CDR2 SVGAGI. The CDR3 is CASTRQYGYTF. In DNA, the CDR3 is TGTGCCAGCACCCGACAGTATGGCTACACCTTC.

The chain is built from TRBV29-1 and TRBJ1-5; possibly TRBD1 for D (6 bases). In germline, CDR1 is SQVTM, CDR2 ANQGSEA. The CDR3 sequence is 14 residues long. V lost 4 bases and J lost 5, with 15 bases in between. The CDR3 DNA reads TGCAGCGTTGGCGTTGGGACACAAGATCAGCCCCAGCATTTT. It specifies CSVGVGTQDQPQHF.

The V call is TRBV10-1, the J call TRBJ2-3; D is perhaps TRBD2 (6 bases). The CDR3 totals 14 residues. The ends were cut back, 7 bases at V and 1 base at J, with 12 bases in the middle. The germline V gene has CDR1 WNHNN and CDR2 SYGVQD (reference sequence). CDR3 in amino acids: CASTASVRTDTQYF. CDR3 DNA sequence: TGCGCCAGCACCGCTAGCGTTCGCACAGATACGCAGTATTTT.

This clone was recorded only once. The rearrangement joins TRBV5-1 to TRBJ1-4, with D uncertain. The germline V gene has CDR1 SGHRS and CDR2 YFSETQ. This CDR3 is 14 amino acids long. V was cut by 2 bases and J by 6 bases, with 11 bases left in between. The CDR3 bases are TGCGCCAGCAGCTTTGCCCTGGGAGATGAAAAACTGTTTTTT. Its translation: CASSFALGDEKLFF.

The chain carries TRBV27 and TRBJ1-2; D is unclear. V lost 3 bases to trimming and J lost 0 bases, with 5 bases between them. This CDR3 has 13 residues. The germline V gene encodes CDR1 MNHEY and CDR2 SMNVEV (reference sequence). CDR3 sequence: CASSFNPNYGYTF. CDR3 nucleotides: TGTGCCAGCAGTTTTAATCCTAACTATGGCTACACCTTC.

Only one count was recorded for this clone. A read error may account for a junction end that differs from germline. The CDR3, as DNA: TGTGCCAGTAGTAACTACAGGGGAGAGGGGCGTGGGAATCGGCCCCAGCATTTT. It yields the protein CASSNYRGEGRGNRPQHF. The chain uses TRBV19 and TRBJ1-5; 7 positions match TRBD1. This CDR3 comprises 18 residues. From germline, CDR1 is LNHDA and CDR2 SQIVND (reference sequence). The full variable domain, with the rest looked up from reference TRBV19 and TRBJ1-5, is DGGITQSPKYLFRKEGQNVTLSCEQNLNHDAMYWYRQDPGQGLRLIYYSQIVNDFQKGDIAEGYSVSREKKESFPLTVTSAQKNPTAFYLCASSNYRGEGRGNRPQHFGDGTRLSIL.

A word on this clone: Other DNA sequences in the sample encode the same CDR3. This chain links TRBV6-6 with TRBJ2-7; 7 bases are shared with TRBD2. V gave up 6 bases and J gave up 2 bases; unmatched junction bases: 1. Per germline, CDR1 MNHNY and CDR2 SVGAGI (reference sequence). The CDR3 has 12 amino acids. The CDR3 bases are TGTGCCAGCAGCGGACTAGCCTACGAGCAGTACTTC. It encodes CASSGLAYEQYF.

The chain joins TRBV19 to TRBJ2-1, with D possibly being TRBD2 (6 bases). The CDR3 is 14 residues long. The ends were cut back, 5 bases at V and 7 bases at J, with 15 bases in the middle. Looked up from germline, CDR1 is LNHDA and CDR2 is SQIVND (reference sequence). CDR3 coding DNA: TGTGCCAGTAGTTCGCGGGACTTAAGGAATGAGCAGTTCTTC. Amino acid sequence: CASSSRDLRNEQFF.

This rearrangement joins TRBV5-1 to TRBJ2-7, with 9 nucleotides matching TRBD1. Germline values: CDR1 SGHRS, CDR2 YFSETQ. There are 14 residues in the CDR3. The junction had 8 bases not matched to a gene; V was cut back by 4 bases and J by 6 bases. The CDR3 reads CASSAGQGLREQYF. Written as DNA, the CDR3 is TGCGCCAGCAGCGCGGGACAGGGACTTCGCGAGCAGTACTTC.

As DNA, the CDR3 is TGTGCCAGCAGCCTTACCGGGACTAGCGGGGACGAGCAGTACTTC. Protein sequence: CASSLTGTSGDEQYF. V gene TRBV7-3 combines with J gene TRBJ2-5, with TRBD2 matching 13 bases. The J call is in doubt because the DNA end fits TRBJ2-7 better. CDR1 is SGHTA and CDR2 is FQGTGA in the germline V gene. The CDR3 is 15 amino acids.

The chain links TRBV11-2 to TRBJ2-1; perhaps TRBD2 as D (6 bases). Per the germline V gene, CDR1 is SGHAT and CDR2 is FQNNGV. This CDR3 is built from 13 residues. Trimming took 3 bases from V and 8 from J, leaving 11 bases between them. CDR3 in amino acids: CASSLGERDEQFF. The CDR3 DNA sequence: TGTGCCAGCAGCTTGGGGGAGCGGGATGAGCAGTTCTTC.

This clone was found a few times. This chain uses TRBV19 with TRBJ2-7; 7 nucleotides match TRBD1. V was pared by 4 bases and J by 4 bases, with 4 bases of the junction left unmatched. This CDR3 has 13 amino acids. Germline CDR1 LNHDA, CDR2 SQIVND (reference sequence). The CDR3 bases are TGTGCCAGTAGTAACGGGACAGTATACGAGCAGTACTTC. This encodes CASSNGTVYEQYF.

The chain combines TRBV5-4 with TRBJ2-5; TRBD1 matches 8 bases. Near its end, the DNA agrees better with TRBJ2-7, so the J call may be wrong. This CDR3 has 15 residues. CDR1 is SGHNT, CDR2 YYREEE, per germline (reference sequence). CDR3 in amino acids: CASSLGGTGSYEQYF. The CDR3 nucleotides are TGTGCCAGCAGCTTGGGGGGGACAGGATCCTACGAGCAGTACTTC.